The source of this T cell receptor beta chain is a study of prognosis after radiotherapy for stage I lung cancer. The wider study: Patients with newly diagnosed primary stage I lung tumors numbered over 13, with about 5 others having oligometastatic NSCLC after surgical resection of the primary tumor. Distant metastases developed in several patients after radiotherapy (median about 7 months); about 14 showed no significant progression.

Genomic DNA yielded TCR beta CDR3, amplified by two-round multiplex PCR. Gene-specific primers for each TRBV and TRBJ gene drove first-round PCR. PCR's second round employed universal primers. TCRdb recomputed calls from the multiplex PCR reads with MiXCR, one row per CDR3 protein. The table has 11,000 to 15,000 distinct CDR3 sequences, about a quarter seen once. General observations from the study: Nobody established whether the expanded TCR clones were specific to the tumor.

V lost 1 base and J lost 1, with 13 bases in between. Germline V CDR1 and CDR2: LNHNV, YYDKDF (reference sequence). The CDR3 spans 16 residues. This clonotype was counted ten times or more. The antigen is not known. The chain combines TRBV15 with TRBJ1-1; weak D call: TRBD1 (5 bases). This clonotype was sampled from a donor over 45 with non-small cell lung cancer. Here the sequenced sample was PBMCs, taken before or after stereotactic body radiation therapy (not recorded which). The CDR3: CATSRGTNGGNTEAFF. The CDR3 nucleotides are TGTGCCACCAGCAGAGGAACTAACGGGGGGAACACTGAAGCTTTCTTT.